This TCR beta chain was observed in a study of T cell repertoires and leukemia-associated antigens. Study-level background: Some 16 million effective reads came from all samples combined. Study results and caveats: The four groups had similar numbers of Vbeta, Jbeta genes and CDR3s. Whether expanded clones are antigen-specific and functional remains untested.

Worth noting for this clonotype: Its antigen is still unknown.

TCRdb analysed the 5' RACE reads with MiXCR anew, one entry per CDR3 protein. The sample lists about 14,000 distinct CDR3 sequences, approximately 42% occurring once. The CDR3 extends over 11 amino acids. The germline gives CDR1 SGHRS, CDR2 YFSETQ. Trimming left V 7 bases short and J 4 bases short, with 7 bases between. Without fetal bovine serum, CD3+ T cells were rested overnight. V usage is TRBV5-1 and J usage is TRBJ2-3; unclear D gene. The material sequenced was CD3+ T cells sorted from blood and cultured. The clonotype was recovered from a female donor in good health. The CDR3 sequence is CASQIADTQYF. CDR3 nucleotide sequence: TGCGCCAGCCAAATAGCAGATACGCAGTATTTT.